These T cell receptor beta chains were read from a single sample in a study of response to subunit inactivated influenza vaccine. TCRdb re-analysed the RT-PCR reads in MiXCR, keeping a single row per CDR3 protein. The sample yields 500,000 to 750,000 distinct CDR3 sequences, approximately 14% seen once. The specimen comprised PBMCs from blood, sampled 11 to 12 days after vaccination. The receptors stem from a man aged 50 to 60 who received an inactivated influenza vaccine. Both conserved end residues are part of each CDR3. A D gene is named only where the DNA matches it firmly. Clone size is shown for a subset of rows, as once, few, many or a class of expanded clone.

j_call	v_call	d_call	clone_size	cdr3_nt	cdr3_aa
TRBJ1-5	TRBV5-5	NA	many	TGTGCCAGCAGCTTGGAAGGGGCGTTCGGTCAGCCCCAGCATTTT	CASSLEGAFGQPQHF
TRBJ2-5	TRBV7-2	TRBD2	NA	TGTGCCAGCAGCTTTGGAGCGGGAGTTGAAGAGACCCAGTACTTC	CASSFGAGVEETQYF
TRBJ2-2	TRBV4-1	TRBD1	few	TGCGCCAGCAATGACAGGGGGCAAAACACCGGGGAGCTGTTTTTT	CASNDRGQNTGELFF
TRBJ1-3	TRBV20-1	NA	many	TGCAGTGCTAGAAACAGGCAAGACCTCTCTGGAAACACCATATATTTT	CSARNRQDLSGNTIYF
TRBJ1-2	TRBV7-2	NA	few	TGTGCCAGCAGCAGGGAAGGGAGGACCCATGGCTACACCTTC	CASSREGRTHGYTF
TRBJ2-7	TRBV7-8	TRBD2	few	TGTGCCAGCAGAAGACGGGGGGAGAATGGGGAGCAGTACTTC	CASRRRGENGEQYF
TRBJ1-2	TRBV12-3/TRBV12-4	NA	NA	TGTGCCAGCATCCTTGGGGGGGGCTTAAACTATGGCTACACCTTC	CASILGGGLNYGYTF
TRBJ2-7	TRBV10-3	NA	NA	TGTGCCATCAGTGAGACCAGCAACTACGAGCAGTACTTC	CAISETSNYEQYF
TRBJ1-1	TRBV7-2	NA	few	TGTGCCAGCAGGGTTTCGCCCCGGGTCACTGAAGCTTTCTTT	CASRVSPRVTEAFF
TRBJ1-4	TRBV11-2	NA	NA	TGTGCCAGCAGCTCTAGACAGTATGTTGCAACTAATGAAAAACTGTTTTTT	CASSSRQYVATNEKLFF
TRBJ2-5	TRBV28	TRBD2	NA	TGTGCCAGCAGTCTTACTAGCGGGGGGGTAGAGACCCAGTACTTC	CASSLTSGGVETQYF
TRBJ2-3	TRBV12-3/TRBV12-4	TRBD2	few	TGTGCCAGCAGTTTGGGGTTCTGGGGCGGGGGTACAGATACGCAGTATTTT	CASSLGFWGGGTDTQYF
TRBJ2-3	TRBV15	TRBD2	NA	TGTGCCACCAGCAGAGATCTTCCGGGACTAGCGGGAGAAGGTACGCAGTATTTT	CATSRDLPGLAGEGTQYF
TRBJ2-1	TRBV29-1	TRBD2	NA	TGCAGCGTGGGGACTAACTACAATGAGCAGTTCTTC	CSVGTNYNEQFF
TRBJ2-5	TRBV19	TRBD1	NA	TGTGCCAGTAGAGAGACCCCCCGGACAGGGGCGTACTGGGGGGAGACCCAGTACTTC	CASRETPRTGAYWGETQYF
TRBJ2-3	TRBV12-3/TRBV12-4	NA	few	TGTGCCAGCAGGCCGGTGGGGGGTACGCAGTATTTT	CASRPVGGTQYF